The T cell receptor (beta chain) under discussion was sequenced for a study of control samples from healthy donors and cancer patients. Only in-frame clones appear in the TCRdb table, and some are missing; sequencing was by immunoSEQ multiplex PCR. The table has about 150,000 clones, roughly 92% seen once; the top ten hold about 2.4%. Germline V lookup: CDR1 MNHEY, CDR2 SVGAGI. The germline V and J ends were trimmed by 8 bases and 0 bases, with 10 bases remaining between them. The length of the CDR3 is 13 residues. Specimen: blood. The clonotype was recovered from a man aged 50-59 years in good health. The chain combines TRBV6-5 with TRBJ1-1, with a possible D match to TRBD1 (5 bases). CDR3 protein: CASRGAMNTEAFF. The CDR3 DNA is TGTGCCAGCCGAGGGGCAATGAACACTGAAGCTTTCTTT.